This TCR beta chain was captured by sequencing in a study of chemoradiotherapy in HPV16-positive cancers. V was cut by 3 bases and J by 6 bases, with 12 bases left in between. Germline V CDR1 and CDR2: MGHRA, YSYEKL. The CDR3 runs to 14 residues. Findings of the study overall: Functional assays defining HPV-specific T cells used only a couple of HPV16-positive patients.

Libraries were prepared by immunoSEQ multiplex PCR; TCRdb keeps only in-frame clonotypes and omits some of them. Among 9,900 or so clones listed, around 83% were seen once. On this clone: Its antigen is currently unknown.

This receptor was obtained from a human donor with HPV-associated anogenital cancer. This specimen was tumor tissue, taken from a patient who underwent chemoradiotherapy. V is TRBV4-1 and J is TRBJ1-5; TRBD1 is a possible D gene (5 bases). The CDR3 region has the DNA TGCGCCAGCAGCCACGGGACGGAGAGTCAGCCCCAGCATTTT. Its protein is CASSHGTESQPQHF.